This T cell receptor beta chain was captured in a study of cytomegalovirus exposure and HLA in healthy donors. For the study at large: A preliminary data release comprised tens of millions of unique TCRs obtained from HLA-typed donors.

Comments on this clone: Its matching antigen is unknown.

Primers for the PCR totalled 60 Vbeta and 13 Jbeta. The assay was immunoSEQ multiplex PCR, and TCRdb's table has in-frame clones only and misses some. The table has some 56,000 clones, about 80% seen once. The germline V gene has CDR1 LNHDA and CDR2 SQIVND (reference sequence). Trimming shortened V by 5 bases and J by 5 bases, and 16 bases separated the two germline ends. The CDR3 is 16 amino acids. Study observations and caveats: Analyzed later, most CMV-associated TCR beta chains appeared HLA-restricted.

The rearrangement links TRBV19 to TRBJ1-6, with a weak D call TRBD1 (5 bases). The TCR originated in a man aged 50-59 years in good health and CMV-seronegative. The sequenced sample consisted of PBMCs. CDR3 coding DNA: TGTGCCAGTAGTTCCCCCCGGGACTGGGATAATTCACCCCTCCACTTT. It codes for CASSSPRDWDNSPLHF.